The T cell receptor (beta chain) under discussion was sequenced for a study of blood T cell repertoires in COVID-19. At the level of the study: Acute-phase and convalescent COVID-19 samples originated in the United States, Italy and Spain. The cDNA or gDNA used as material had been derived from T cells, B-cell-depleted T cells, or PBMCs.

Study processing details: It was from reference gene primer amplification that nucleated cell counts were estimated. Libraries were prepared by immunoSEQ multiplex PCR; TCRdb keeps only in-frame clonotypes and omits some of them. V and J calls and clone size are those listed in that table; D and trimming were worked out from the DNA. This repertoire shows about 300,000 clones, around 88% found once; its top ten account for more than 6.5%. There are 16 residues in the CDR3. V shed 2 bases, J shed 8 bases, and the junction held 11 bases outside the gene matches. Germline CDR1 MDHEN, CDR2 SYDVKM. The V call is TRBV28, the J call TRBJ1-4; the match to TRBD1 covers 7 bases. The source material was peripheral blood. This receptor was obtained from a woman aged 25 to 39 who had recovered from COVID-19. This CDR3 is CASSLDLTGQYEKLFF. The CDR3 nucleotides are TGTGCCAGCAGTTTAGACTTAACGGGACAGTACGAAAAACTGTTTTTT.